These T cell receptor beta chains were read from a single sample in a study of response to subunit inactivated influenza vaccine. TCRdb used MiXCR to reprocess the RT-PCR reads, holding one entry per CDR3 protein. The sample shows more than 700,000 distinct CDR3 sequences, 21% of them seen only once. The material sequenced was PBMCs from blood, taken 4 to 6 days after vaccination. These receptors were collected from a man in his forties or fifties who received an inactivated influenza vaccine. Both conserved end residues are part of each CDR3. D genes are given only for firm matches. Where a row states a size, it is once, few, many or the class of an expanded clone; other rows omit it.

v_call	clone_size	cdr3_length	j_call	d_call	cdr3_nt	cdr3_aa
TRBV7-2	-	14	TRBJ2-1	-	TGTGCCAGCAGCCCGACCGACCGGAGGGATGAGCAGTTCTTC	CASSPTDRRDEQFF
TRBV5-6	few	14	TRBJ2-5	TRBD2	TGTGCCAGCAGCCAGACTAGCTACCAAGAGACCCAGTACTTC	CASSQTSYQETQYF
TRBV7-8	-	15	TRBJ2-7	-	TGTGCCAGCAGCTTAGATCCGGGATCGGCCTACGAGCAGTACTTC	CASSLDPGSAYEQYF
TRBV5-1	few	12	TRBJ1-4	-	TGCGCCAGCAGCCCGGACGGGGAAAAACTGTTTTTT	CASSPDGEKLFF
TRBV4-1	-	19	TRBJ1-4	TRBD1	TGCGCCAGCAGCCATCTTCCCGGGACAGTAAAGAGGGATAATGAAAAACTGTTTTTT	CASSHLPGTVKRDNEKLFF
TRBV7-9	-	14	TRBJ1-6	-	TGTGCCAGCAGCCCACCGTTAGGGAACTCACCCCTCCACTTT	CASSPPLGNSPLHF
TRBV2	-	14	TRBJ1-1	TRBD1	TGTGCCAGCAGGAGGGACAGCCTGAACACTGAAGCTTTCTTT	CASRRDSLNTEAFF
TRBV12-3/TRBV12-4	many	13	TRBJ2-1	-	TGTGCCAGCAGTTTTGCCAGGGGCAATGAGCAGTTCTTC	CASSFARGNEQFF
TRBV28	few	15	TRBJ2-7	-	TGTGCCAGCACCCTCGGCCCGCCAGGGGATTACGAGCAGTACTTC	CASTLGPPGDYEQYF
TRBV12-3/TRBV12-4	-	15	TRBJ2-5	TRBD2	TGTGTCAGCAGTGAGACTAGCACTTACCAAGAGACCCAGTACTTC	CVSSETSTYQETQYF
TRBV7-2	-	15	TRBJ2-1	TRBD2	TGTGCCAGCAGCTTACACCTAGCGGGAGCGAATGAGCAGTTCTTC	CASSLHLAGANEQFF
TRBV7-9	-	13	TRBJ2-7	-	TGTGCCAGCAGCTTTAAGGAGAGCGGCGAGCAGTACTTC	CASSFKESGEQYF
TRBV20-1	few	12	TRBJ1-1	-	TGCAGTGCTAGGATGGGGGGGACTGAAGCTTTCTTT	CSARMGGTEAFF
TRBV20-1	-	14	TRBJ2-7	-	TGCAGTGCTAGAGGGCAGGGGTCTCACTACGAGCAGTACTTC	CSARGQGSHYEQYF
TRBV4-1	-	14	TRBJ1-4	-	TGCGCCAGCAGCCCCCGAGGAGGGCGTGAAAAACTGTTTTTT	CASSPRGGREKLFF
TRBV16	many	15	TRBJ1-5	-	TGTGCCAGCAAACCTCGGGGAAAAGGCAATCAGCCCCAGCATTTT	CASKPRGKGNQPQHF
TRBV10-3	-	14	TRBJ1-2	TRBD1	TGTGCCACCATCCGGGACAGGGGGAACTATGGCTACACCTTC	CATIRDRGNYGYTF
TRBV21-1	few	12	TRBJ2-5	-	TGTGCCAGCATAAGGAGGGTAGAGACCCAGTACTTC	CASIRRVETQYF
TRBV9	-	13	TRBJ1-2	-	TGTGCCAGCAGCGTAGTTGTTGGGAATGGCTACACCTTC	CASSVVVGNGYTF
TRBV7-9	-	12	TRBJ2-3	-	TGTGCCAGCAGCCCCGGCAAAGTTACGCAGTATTTT	CASSPGKVTQYF
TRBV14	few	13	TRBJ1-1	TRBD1	TGTGCCAGCAGCGTGTACAGGGGTACTGAAGCTTTCTTT	CASSVYRGTEAFF
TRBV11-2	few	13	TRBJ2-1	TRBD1	TGTGCCAGCAGCAAACCCAGGGGGTATGAGCAGTTCTTC	CASSKPRGYEQFF